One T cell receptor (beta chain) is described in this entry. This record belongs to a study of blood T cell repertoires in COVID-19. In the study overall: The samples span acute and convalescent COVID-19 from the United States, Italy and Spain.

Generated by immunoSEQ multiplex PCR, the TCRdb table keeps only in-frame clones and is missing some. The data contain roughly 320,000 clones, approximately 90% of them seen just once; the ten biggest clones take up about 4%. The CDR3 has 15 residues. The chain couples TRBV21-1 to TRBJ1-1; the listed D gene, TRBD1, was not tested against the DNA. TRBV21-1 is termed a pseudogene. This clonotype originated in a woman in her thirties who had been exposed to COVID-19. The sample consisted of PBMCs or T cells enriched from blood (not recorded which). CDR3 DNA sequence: TGTGCCAGCAGCAAAGGGGGCGGCCTGAACACTGAAGCTTTCTTT. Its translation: CASSKGGGLNTEAFF.